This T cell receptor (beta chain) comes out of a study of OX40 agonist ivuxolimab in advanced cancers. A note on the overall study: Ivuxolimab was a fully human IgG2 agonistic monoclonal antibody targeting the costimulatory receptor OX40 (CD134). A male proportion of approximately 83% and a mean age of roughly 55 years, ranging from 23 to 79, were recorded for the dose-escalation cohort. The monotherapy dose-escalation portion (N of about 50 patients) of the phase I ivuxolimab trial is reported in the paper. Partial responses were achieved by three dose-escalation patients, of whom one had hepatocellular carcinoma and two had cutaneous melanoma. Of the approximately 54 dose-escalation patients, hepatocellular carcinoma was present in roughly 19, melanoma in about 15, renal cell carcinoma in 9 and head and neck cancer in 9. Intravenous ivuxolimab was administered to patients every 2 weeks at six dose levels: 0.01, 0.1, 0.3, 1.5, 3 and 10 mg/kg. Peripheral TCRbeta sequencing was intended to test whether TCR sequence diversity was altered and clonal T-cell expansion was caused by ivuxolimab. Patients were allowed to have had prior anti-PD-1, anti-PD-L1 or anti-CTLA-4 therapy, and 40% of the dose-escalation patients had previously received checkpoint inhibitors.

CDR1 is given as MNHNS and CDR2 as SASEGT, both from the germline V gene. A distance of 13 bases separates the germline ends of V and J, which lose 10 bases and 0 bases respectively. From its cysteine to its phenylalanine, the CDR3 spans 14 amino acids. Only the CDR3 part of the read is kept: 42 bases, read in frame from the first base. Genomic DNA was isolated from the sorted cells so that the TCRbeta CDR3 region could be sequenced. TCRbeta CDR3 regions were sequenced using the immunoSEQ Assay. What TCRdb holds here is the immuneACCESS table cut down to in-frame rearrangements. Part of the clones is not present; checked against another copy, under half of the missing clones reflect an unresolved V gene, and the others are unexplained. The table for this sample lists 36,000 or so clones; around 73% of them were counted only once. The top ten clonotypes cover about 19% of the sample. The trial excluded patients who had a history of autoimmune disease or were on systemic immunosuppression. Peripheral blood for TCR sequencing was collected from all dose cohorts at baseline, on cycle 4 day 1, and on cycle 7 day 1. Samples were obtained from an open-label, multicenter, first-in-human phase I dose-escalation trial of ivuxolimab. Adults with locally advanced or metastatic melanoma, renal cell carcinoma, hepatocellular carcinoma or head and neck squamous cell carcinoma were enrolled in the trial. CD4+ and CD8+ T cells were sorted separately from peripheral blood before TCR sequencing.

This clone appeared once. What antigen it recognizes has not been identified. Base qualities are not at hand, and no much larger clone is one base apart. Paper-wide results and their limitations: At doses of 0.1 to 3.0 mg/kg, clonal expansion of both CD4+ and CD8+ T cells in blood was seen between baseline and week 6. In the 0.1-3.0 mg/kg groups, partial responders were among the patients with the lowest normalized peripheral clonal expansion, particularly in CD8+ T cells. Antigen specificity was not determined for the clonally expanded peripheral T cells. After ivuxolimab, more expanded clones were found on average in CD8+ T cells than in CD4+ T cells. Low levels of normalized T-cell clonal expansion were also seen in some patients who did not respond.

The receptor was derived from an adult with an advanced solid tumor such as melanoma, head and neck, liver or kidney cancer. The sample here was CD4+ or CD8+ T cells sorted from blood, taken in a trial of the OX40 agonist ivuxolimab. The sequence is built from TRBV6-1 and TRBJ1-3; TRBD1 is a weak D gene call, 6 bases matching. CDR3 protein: CATRGGSSGNTIYF. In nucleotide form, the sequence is TGTGCCACCCGAGGGGGGAGCTCTGGAAACACCATATATTTT.